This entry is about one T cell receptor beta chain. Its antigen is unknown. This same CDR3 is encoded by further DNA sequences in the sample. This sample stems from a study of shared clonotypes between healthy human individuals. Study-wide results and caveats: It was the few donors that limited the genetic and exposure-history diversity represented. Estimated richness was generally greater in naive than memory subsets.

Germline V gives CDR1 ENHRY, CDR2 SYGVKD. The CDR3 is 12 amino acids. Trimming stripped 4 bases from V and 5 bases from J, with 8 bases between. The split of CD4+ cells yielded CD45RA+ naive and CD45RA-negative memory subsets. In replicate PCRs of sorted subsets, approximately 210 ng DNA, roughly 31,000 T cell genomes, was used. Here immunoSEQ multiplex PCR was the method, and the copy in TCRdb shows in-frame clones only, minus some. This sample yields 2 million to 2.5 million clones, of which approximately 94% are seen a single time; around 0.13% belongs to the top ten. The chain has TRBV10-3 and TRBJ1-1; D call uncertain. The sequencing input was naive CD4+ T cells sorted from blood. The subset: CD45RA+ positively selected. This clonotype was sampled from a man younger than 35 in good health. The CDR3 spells CAISAGVTEAFF. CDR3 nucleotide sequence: TGTGCCATCAGTGCCGGGGTGACTGAAGCTTTCTTT.